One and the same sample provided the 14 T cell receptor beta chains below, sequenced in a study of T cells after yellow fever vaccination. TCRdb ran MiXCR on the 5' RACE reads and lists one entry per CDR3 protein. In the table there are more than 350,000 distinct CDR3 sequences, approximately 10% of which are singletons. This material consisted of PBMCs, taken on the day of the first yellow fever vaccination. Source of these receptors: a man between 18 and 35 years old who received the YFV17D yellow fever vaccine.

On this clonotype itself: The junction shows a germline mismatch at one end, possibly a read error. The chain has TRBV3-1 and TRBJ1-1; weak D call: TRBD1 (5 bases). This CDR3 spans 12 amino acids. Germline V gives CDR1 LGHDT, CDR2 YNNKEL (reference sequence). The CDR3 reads CASSHPAGKASF. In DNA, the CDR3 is TGTGCCAGCAGCCACCCAGCAGGGAAGGCTTCCTTT.

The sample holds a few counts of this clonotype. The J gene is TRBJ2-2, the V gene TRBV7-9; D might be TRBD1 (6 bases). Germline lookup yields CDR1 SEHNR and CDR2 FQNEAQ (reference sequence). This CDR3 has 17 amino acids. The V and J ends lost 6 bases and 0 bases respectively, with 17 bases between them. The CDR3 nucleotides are TGTGCCAGCAGACCCGCGACAGGAAACGCGAACACCGGGGAGCTGTTTTTT. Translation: CASRPATGNANTGELFF. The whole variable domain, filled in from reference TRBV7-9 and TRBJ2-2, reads DTGVSQNPRHKITKRGQNVTFRCDPISEHNRLYWYRQTLGQGPEFLTYFQNEAQLEKSRLLSDRFSAERPKGSFSTLEIQRTEQGDSAMYLCASRPATGNANTGELFFGEGSRLTVL.

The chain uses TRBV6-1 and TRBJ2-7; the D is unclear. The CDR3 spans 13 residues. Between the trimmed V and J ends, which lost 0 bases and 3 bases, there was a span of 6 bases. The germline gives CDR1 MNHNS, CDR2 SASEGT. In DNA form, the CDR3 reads TGTGCCAGCAGTGAAGCGCGCGACTACGAGCAGTACTTC. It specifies CASSEARDYEQYF.

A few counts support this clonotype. DNA for the CDR3: TGTGCCAGCAGTGACTCGAGGGGGGTCTCCACCGGGGAGCTGTTTTTT. This sequence encodes CASSDSRGVSTGELFF. The J gene is TRBJ2-2, the V gene TRBV6-4; D tentatively reads TRBD1 or TRBD2 (6 bases each). Germline CDR1 is MRHNA and CDR2 is SNTAGT. Trimming shortened V by 0 bases and J by 4 bases, and 12 bases separated the two germline ends. The CDR3 totals 16 residues.

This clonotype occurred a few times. This chain's CDR3 is CASSPGPLSDEQFF. DNA of the CDR3: TGTGCCAGCAGTCCAGGGCCCCTCAGCGATGAGCAGTTCTTC. The chain employs TRBV7-9 and TRBJ2-1, with TRBD1 as a possible D gene (5 bases). The germline V and J ends were trimmed by 6 bases and 8 bases, with 17 bases remaining between them. The CDR3 has 14 amino acids. Germline CDR1 and CDR2: SEHNR and FQNEAQ (reference sequence).

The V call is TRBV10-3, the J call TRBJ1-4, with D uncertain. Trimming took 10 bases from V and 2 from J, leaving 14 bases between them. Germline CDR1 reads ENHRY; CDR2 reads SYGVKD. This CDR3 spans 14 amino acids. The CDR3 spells CATMRERTNEKLFF. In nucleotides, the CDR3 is TGTGCCACCATGCGAGAAAGGACTAATGAAAAACTGTTTTTT.

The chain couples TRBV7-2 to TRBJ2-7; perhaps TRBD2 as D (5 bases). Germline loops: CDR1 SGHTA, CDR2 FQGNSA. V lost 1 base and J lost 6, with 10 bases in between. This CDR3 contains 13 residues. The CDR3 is CASSLVRGGEQYF. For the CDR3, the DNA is TGTGCCAGCAGCTTAGTCCGGGGTGGCGAGCAGTACTTC.

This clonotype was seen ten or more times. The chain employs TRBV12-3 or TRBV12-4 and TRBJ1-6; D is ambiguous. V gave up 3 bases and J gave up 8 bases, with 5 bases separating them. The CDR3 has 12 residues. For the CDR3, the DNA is TGTGCCAGCAGTTTTTTTGATTCACCCCTCCACTTT. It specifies CASSFFDSPLHF.

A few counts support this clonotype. For the CDR3, the DNA is TGCGCCAGCAGCCCGCCGGGGACGATTGATGAAAAACTGTTTTTT. It encodes CASSPPGTIDEKLFF. The gene calls are TRBV4-1 and TRBJ1-4; possibly TRBD1 for D (5 bases). Germline assignment: CDR1 MGHRA and CDR2 YSYEKL. This CDR3 region has 15 residues. Between the trimmed V and J ends, which lost 4 bases and 6 bases, there was a span of 15 bases.

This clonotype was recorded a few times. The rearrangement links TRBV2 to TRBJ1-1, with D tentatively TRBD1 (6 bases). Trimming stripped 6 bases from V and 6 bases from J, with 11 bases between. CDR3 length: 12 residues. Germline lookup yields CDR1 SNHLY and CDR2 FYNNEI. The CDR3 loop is CASRAQGAEAFF. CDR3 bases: TGTGCCAGCAGAGCACAGGGAGCTGAAGCTTTCTTT.

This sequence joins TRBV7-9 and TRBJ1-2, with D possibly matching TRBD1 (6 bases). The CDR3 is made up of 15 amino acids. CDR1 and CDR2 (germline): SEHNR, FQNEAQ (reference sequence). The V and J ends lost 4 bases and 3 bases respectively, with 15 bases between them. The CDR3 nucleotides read TGTGCCAGCAGCTCCCCCGGACAGACATACTATGGCTACACCTTC. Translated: CASSSPGQTYYGYTF.

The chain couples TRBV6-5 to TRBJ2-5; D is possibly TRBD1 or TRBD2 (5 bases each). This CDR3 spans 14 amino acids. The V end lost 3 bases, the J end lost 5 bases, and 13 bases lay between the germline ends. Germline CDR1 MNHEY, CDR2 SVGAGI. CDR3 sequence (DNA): TGTGCCAGCAGTTATGGGGGAAATGGGGAGACCCAGTACTTC. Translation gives CASSYGGNGETQYF.

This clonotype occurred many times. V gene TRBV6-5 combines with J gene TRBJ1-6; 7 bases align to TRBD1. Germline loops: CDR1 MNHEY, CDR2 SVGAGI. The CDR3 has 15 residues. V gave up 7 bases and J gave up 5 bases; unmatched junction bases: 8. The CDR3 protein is CASTHGTEDNSPLHF. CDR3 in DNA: TGTGCCAGCACCCACGGGACAGAAGATAATTCACCCCTCCACTTT.

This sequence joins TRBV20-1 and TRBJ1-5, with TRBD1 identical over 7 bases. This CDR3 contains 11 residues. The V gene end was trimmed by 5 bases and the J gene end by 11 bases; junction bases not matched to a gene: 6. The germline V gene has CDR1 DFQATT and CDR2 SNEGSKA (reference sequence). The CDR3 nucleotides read TGCAGTGCTCAGGGGGTCTGGTCCCAGCATTTT. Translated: CSAQGVWSQHF.